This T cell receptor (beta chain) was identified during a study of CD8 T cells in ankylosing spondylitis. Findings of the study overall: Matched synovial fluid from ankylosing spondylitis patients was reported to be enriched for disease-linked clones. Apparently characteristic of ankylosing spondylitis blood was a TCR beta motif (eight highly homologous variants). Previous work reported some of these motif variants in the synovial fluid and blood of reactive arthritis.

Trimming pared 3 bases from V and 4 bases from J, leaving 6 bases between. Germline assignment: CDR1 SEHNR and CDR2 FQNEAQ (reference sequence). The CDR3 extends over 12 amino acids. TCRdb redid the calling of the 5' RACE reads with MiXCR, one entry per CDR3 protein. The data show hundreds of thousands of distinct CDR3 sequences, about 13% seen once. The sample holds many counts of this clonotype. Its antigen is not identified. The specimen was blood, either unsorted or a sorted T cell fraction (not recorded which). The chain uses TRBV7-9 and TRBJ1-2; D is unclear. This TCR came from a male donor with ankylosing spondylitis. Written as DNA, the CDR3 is TGTGCCAGCAGCTTCGCCTCCTATGGCTACACCTTC. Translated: CASSFASYGYTF.